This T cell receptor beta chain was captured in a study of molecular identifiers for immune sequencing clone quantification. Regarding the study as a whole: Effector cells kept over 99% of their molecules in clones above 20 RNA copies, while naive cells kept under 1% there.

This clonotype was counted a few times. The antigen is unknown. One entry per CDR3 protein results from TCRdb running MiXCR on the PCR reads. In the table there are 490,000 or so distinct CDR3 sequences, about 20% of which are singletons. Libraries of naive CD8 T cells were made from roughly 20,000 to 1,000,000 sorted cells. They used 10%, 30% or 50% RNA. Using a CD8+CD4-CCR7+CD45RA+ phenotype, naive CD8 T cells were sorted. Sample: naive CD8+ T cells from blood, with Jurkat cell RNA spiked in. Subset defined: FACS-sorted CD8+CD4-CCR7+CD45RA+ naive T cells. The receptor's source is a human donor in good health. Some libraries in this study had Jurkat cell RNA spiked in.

The chain's CDR3 is CASSEASDSNQPQHF. The CDR3 DNA is TGTGCCAGCAGTGAAGCGTCCGATAGCAATCAGCCCCAGCATTTT. The gene calls are TRBV6-1 and TRBJ1-5, with D unclear. Germline V gene sequence: CDR1 MNHNS, CDR2 SASEGT. The CDR3 loop spans 15 amino acids. Trimming shortened V by 0 bases and J by 0 bases, and 6 bases separated the two germline ends.